The clone carrying this T cell receptor (beta chain) was counted between two and nine times. The antigen is undetermined. The record originates from a study of blood T cells in healthy people across ages. Study conclusions and caveats: The CMV status of each donor remained undetermined, and this could have confounded shifts in expanded clonotypes. TCR beta diversity, measured per million T cells, fell in a roughly linear way with age.

Germline values: CDR1 SQVTM, CDR2 ANQGSEA. Trimming stripped 0 bases from V and 7 bases from J, with 18 bases between. The CDR3 is 15 residues long. A minimum of 6 micrograms of total RNA was extracted per sample. With a J-beta primer mix and a sample-barcoded 5' primer, a second PCR ran about 7 to 11 cycles. Every single cDNA molecule received a tag from a template-switch adaptor with 12 random nucleotides. In TCRdb, the 5' RACE reads were re-called with MiXCR into one record per CDR3 protein. The data contain some 860,000 distinct CDR3 sequences, roughly three fifths of them singletons. The origin of this receptor is a man aged 40-50 years in good health. The rearrangement joins TRBV29-1 to TRBJ1-2, with no clear D. Input material: blood. The CDR3 reads CSVEDPEGYVFGYTF. DNA of the CDR3: TGCAGCGTTGAAGATCCGGAGGGCTATGTCTTTGGCTACACCTTC.